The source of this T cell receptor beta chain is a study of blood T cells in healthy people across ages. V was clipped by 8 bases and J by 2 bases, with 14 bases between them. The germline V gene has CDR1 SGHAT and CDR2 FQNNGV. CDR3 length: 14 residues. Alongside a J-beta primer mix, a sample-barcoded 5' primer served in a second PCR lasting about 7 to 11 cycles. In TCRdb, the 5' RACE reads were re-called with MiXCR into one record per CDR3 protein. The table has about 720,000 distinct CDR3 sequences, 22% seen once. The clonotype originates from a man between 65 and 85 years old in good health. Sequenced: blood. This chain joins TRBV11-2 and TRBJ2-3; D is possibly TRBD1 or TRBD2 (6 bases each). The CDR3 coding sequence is TGTGCCAGCCAAGGGGGGATTTCCACAGATACGCAGTATTTT. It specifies CASQGGISTDTQYF. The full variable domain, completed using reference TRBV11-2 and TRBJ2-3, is EAGVAQSPRYKIIEKRQSVAFWCNPISGHATLYWYQQILGQGPKLLIQFQNNGVVDDSQLPKDRFSAERLKGVDSTLKIQPAKLEDSAVYLCASQGGISTDTQYFGPGTRLTVL.